Each of the 3 T cell receptor beta chains below was sequenced from the same sample in a study of technical replicates of blood from several donors. Only in-frame clones appear in the TCRdb table, and some are missing; sequencing was by immunoSEQ multiplex PCR. The sample records just under 100,000 clones, 95% being singletons. The specimen sequenced was T cells isolated from PBMCs. The origin of the receptors is a human donor in good health.

The genes are TRBV5-1 and TRBJ2-7; D call uncertain. The CDR3 totals 13 residues. Deletions cut 6 bases from V and 0 bases from J, with 10 bases between. Germline V gene data show CDR1 as SGHRS and CDR2 as YFSETQ. The CDR3 is CASNDLTSYEQYF. As DNA, the CDR3 is TGCGCCAGCAATGACTTGACCTCCTACGAGCAGTACTTC.

This rearrangement joins TRBV6-5 to TRBJ1-2; D is unclear. The CDR3 has 12 amino acids. V was trimmed by 7 bases and J by 8 bases, leaving 14 bases between them. The germline V gene encodes CDR1 MNHEY and CDR2 SVGAGI. The CDR3 sequence is CASMADPGGYTF. The CDR3 DNA is TGTGCCAGCATGGCCGACCCGGGGGGCTACACCTTC.

The rearrangement links TRBV28 to TRBJ1-4, with 7 bases that match TRBD1. Germline-derived CDR1 and CDR2 are MDHEN and SYDVKM. CDR3 length equals 16 residues. J gave up 0 bases and V 3 bases, and 4 bases lay outside the gene matches. CDR3 amino acids: CASSFYQGATNEKLFF. CDR3 DNA: TGTGCCAGCAGTTTCTACCAGGGGGCAACTAATGAAAAACTGTTTTTT.